This T cell receptor (beta chain) was retrieved from a study of cytomegalovirus exposure and HLA in healthy donors. It was with 60 Vbeta and 13 Jbeta primers that the PCR ran. The table came from immunoSEQ multiplex PCR; TCRdb's copy has only in-frame clones and leaves some out. The data show 160,000 or so clones, with roughly 87% seen just once and about 0.85% held by the top ten. Deletions cut 3 bases from V and 1 base from J, with 3 bases between. CDR3 length: 12 residues. Germline V gene sequence: CDR1 SQVTM, CDR2 ANQGSEA. As regards this clone: The antigen is not known. This sample includes further DNA sequences coding for the same CDR3.

Points from the study as a whole: 87-base-pair reads could not separate some V segments, including TRBV6-2 and TRBV6-3. With later analysis, a missense DCLRE1C variant became linked to TCR beta V- and J-gene trimming.

What was sequenced was PBMCs. This sequence was found in a woman younger than 45 in good health and CMV-seronegative. The V call is TRBV29-1, the J call TRBJ2-2; D not certain. CDR3 region: CSVDRNTGELFF. CDR3 in DNA: TGCAGCGTTGATAGGAACACCGGGGAGCTGTTTTTT.